Listed below are T cell receptor beta chains from one sample, sequenced in a study of somatic mutations in cytotoxic T cells in rheumatoid arthritis. The repertoire was sequenced with immunoSEQ multiplex PCR; TCRdb's copy has only in-frame clones and lacks some. The sample lists approximately 13,000 clones; roughly 69% were seen once. The sequencing sample was made of CD8+ T cells sorted from blood. Receptors originate from a woman aged 40 to 50 in good health. CDR3s include the opening cysteine and the closing phenylalanine or tryptophan. Fields, in order: clone size, D gene, J gene, V gene, CDR3 DNA, CDR3 protein. D genes are given only for firm matches. Where a row states a size, it is once, few, many or the class of an expanded clone; other rows omit it.

. . TRBJ2-7 TRBV5-6 TGTGCCAGCAGCTTAGAGGGGTACTACGAGCAGTACTTC CASSLEGYYEQYF
. TRBD2 TRBJ2-2 TRBV10-3 TGTGCCATCAGTGACGCGGGGGTCCTCACCGGGGAGCTGTTTTTT CAISDAGVLTGELFF
once . TRBJ2-3 TRBV5-1 TGCGCCAGCAGCTTGGTGGCACTTAGTGCCCGGGATACGCAGTATTTT CASSLVALSARDTQYF
. TRBD1 TRBJ2-2 TRBV2 TGTGCCAGCAATGGACAGGGTGGCACCGGGGAGCTGTTTTTT CASNGQGGTGELFF
. . TRBJ2-3 TRBV28 TGTGCCGCCGAAGGGAACACGCAGTATTTT CAAEGNTQYF
once . TRBJ1-6 TRBV12-5 TGTGCTAGTGGTTTGGGCGGGATTACCCTCCACTTT CASGLGGITLHF
once . TRBJ2-3 TRBV19 TGTGCCAGTAGTATAACGTCAGATACGCAGTATTTT CASSITSDTQYF
. . TRBJ1-2 TRBV5-5 TGTGCCAGCAGCTTCGAGGGACTATTAGGCTATGGCTACACCTTC CASSFEGLLGYGYTF
. TRBD2 TRBJ2-1 TRBV6-5 TGTGCCAGCAGGGAGCGGGGGGGGATCAATGAGCAGTTCTTC CASRERGGINEQFF
. . TRBJ1-2 TRBV14 TGTGCCAGCAGCCAAGGTTGGAACTATGGCTACACCTTC CASSQGWNYGYTF
once . TRBJ2-3 TRBV9 TGTGCCAGCAGCGCTGGAGGGCAGGGGGGAACAGATACGCAGTATTTT CASSAGGQGGTDTQYF
. TRBD2 TRBJ2-5 TRBV5-6 TGTGCCAGCAGCGCACCGGGACTACAAGAGACCCAGTACTTC CASSAPGLQETQYF
once TRBD2 TRBJ2-7 TRBV5-3 TGTGCCAGAAGCTTGGTGGGTCACGGGGGGTATTCCTACGAGCAGTACTTC CARSLVGHGGYSYEQYF
once TRBD2 TRBJ2-1 TRBV27 TGTGCCAGCAGTTTATCCGCTAGCGGTAATCCGTTCTTC CASSLSASGNPFF
. . TRBJ1-1 TRBV4-1 TGCGCCAGCAGCAATAGGCAGGGGAGAGTCACTGAAGCTTTCTTT CASSNRQGRVTEAFF
. . TRBJ1-2 TRBV4-1 TGCGCCAGCAGCCAGCGGGAAACCACTAACTATGGCTACACCTTC CASSQRETTNYGYTF
medium-sized TRBD1 TRBJ2-7 TRBV29-1 TGCAGCGTTGGGGGCAGGGGGCTAAGAGAGCAGTACTTC CSVGGRGLREQYF
. . TRBJ1-1 TRBV15 TGTGCCACGAGGGGCCTGGAGGGGACTGAAGCTTTCTTT CATRGLEGTEAFF
. TRBD1 TRBJ2-7 TRBV4-1 TGCGCCAGCAGCCAAGAGGGACAGGGATCCTACGAGCAGTACTTC CASSQEGQGSYEQYF
. TRBD1 TRBJ2-4 TRBV2 TGTGCCAGCAGTTTTATAATAGGACAGGACCTACTAGCCAAAAACATTCAGTACTTC CASSFIIGQDLLAKNIQYF
. TRBD1 TRBJ1-4 TRBV10-3 TGTGCCATCAGTGACGGACAGGGAGATAATGAAAAACTGTTTTTT CAISDGQGDNEKLFF
. . TRBJ2-4 TRBV6-6 TGTGCCAGCAGTATAATACAGGGAGACAAAAACATTCAGTACTTC CASSIIQGDKNIQYF